The 28 T cell receptor beta chains below were found in one sample sequenced in a study of blood T cell repertoires in COVID-19. Only in-frame clones appear in the TCRdb table, and some are missing; sequencing was by immunoSEQ multiplex PCR. The table lists around 250,000 clones, approximately 91% of them singletons, with more than 0.55% in the top ten. Material: peripheral blood. These TCRs come from a human donor in a cohort sampled during active COVID-19.

The chain has TRBV9 and TRBJ2-7; TRBD2 is a possible D gene (5 bases). There are 14 residues in the CDR3. The V end was cut by 3 bases, the J end by 2 bases, with 12 bases between. The germline V gene encodes CDR1 SGDLS and CDR2 YYNGEE. The CDR3 DNA follows: TGTGCCAGCAGCGCCTCCCCAGCGGCCTACGAGCAGTACTTC. Translated, it gives CASSASPAAYEQYF.

The rearrangement uses TRBV28 and TRBJ1-3; TRBD1 aligns across 7 bases. The CDR3 covers 17 residues. Germline V CDR1 and CDR2: MDHEN, SYDVKM. Trimming took 5 bases from V and 0 from J; bases not matched to a gene: 10. The CDR3 reads CASSPTGTVYSGNTIYF. The CDR3 DNA reads as TGTGCCAGCAGTCCTACCGGGACAGTCTACTCTGGAAACACCATATATTTT.

CDR3 bases: TGTGCCAGCAGTGAAGAGCGGGTAGCGGACTATGGCTACACCTTC. It codes for CASSEERVADYGYTF. The V and J genes are TRBV2 and TRBJ1-2; no clear D gene. Trimming removed 1 base at V and 3 bases at J, with 12 bases between. Germline CDR1 is SNHLY and CDR2 is FYNNEI. The CDR3 has 15 residues.

The chain has TRBV7-9 and TRBJ2-6; TRBD2 aligns across 7 bases. The CDR3 sequence is 19 residues long. Trimming took 6 bases from V and 2 from J; bases not matched to a gene: 16. Germline loops: CDR1 SEHNR, CDR2 FQNEAQ (reference sequence). The CDR3 DNA follows: TGTGCCAGCAGACCCGGGGGAGGGGATCGGTTTGCTGGGGCCAACGTCCTGACTTTC. Its translation: CASRPGGGDRFAGANVLTF.

This chain uses TRBV6-6 with TRBJ2-7, with a tentative D call TRBD2 (5 bases). CDR1 and CDR2 from the germline V gene are MNHNY and SVGAGI (reference sequence). The CDR3 sequence is 15 residues long. V was pared by 5 bases and J by 0 bases, with 14 bases between. Here the CDR3 DNA reads TGTGCCAGCAGTGGTATAAGCGGCCACTCCTACGAGCAGTACTTC. It translates to CASSGISGHSYEQYF.

CDR3 residues: CSASGTGGYTEAFF. CDR3 nucleotides: TGCAGTGCTAGTGGGACAGGGGGCTACACTGAAGCTTTCTTT. The gene calls are TRBV20-1 and TRBJ1-1, with TRBD1 matching over 12 bases. The CDR3 loop spans 14 amino acids. Trimming removed 3 bases from V and 3 bases from J; junction bases left unmatched: 2. Germline V gene lookup returns CDR1 DFQATT and CDR2 SNEGSKA (reference sequence).

The chain combines TRBV5-4 with TRBJ1-6, with unresolved D. The CDR3 extends over 15 amino acids. Germline assignment: CDR1 SGHNT and CDR2 YYREEE (reference sequence). V lost 3 bases to trimming and J lost 6 bases, with 13 bases between them. The CDR3 nucleotides read TGTGCCAGCAGCTCCTTCGGACTGCTTAATTCACCCCTCCACTTT. Its protein product is CASSSFGLLNSPLHF.

V is TRBV6-5 and J is TRBJ2-5; D is undetermined. Germline V gene lookup returns CDR1 MNHEY and CDR2 SVGAGI. This CDR3 has 11 residues. Trimming removed 6 bases at V and 4 bases at J, with 6 bases between. The CDR3 region is CASRFRETQYF. CDR3 coding DNA: TGTGCCAGCAGGTTCAGAGAGACCCAGTACTTC.

The rearrangement uses TRBV7-6 and TRBJ2-1; a weak D match, TRBD2 (6 bases). The V end lost 8 bases, the J end lost 3 bases, and 8 bases lay between the germline ends. This CDR3 contains 12 residues. CDR1 SGHVS and CDR2 FNYEAQ come from the germline V gene. In nucleotides, the CDR3 is TGTGCCAGCTTTAGCGGCTACAATGAGCAGTTCTTC. Its protein product is CASFSGYNEQFF.

CDR3 in amino acids: CSVERGTYNEQFF. The CDR3 DNA sequence: TGCAGCGTTGAAAGGGGGACCTACAATGAGCAGTTCTTC. J is TRBJ2-1 and V is TRBV29-1; possibly TRBD1 for D (6 bases). This CDR3 contains 13 residues. Deletions cut 2 bases from V and 2 bases from J, with 7 bases between. The V gene's germline CDR1 is SQVTM and CDR2 ANQGSEA.

The gene calls are TRBV23-1 and TRBJ2-7; D is perhaps TRBD1 (6 bases). TRBV23-1 is an ORF, and what it does is uncertain. Between the trimmed V and J ends, which lost 3 bases and 5 bases, there was a span of 14 bases. This CDR3 spans 14 amino acids. CDR3 region: CASSQSGHTDEQYF. The CDR3 DNA is TGCGCCAGCAGTCAGTCGGGACACACTGACGAGCAGTACTTC.

The chain has TRBV30 and TRBJ1-5; D is undetermined. Germline V gives CDR1 GTSNPN, CDR2 SVGIG (reference sequence). The CDR3 contains 13 residues. V was shortened by 0 bases and J by 1 base, with 4 bases between the two germline ends. Here the CDR3 DNA reads TGTGCCTGGAGTGTACTAAGCAATCAGCCCCAGCATTTT. The encoded protein is CAWSVLSNQPQHF.

The chain has TRBV25-1 and TRBJ1-2; tentatively, D is TRBD1 (6 bases). Germline V gene lookup returns CDR1 MGHDK and CDR2 SYGVNS. V was shortened by 2 bases and J by 4 bases, with 8 bases between the two germline ends. The CDR3 sequence is 13 residues long. Written as DNA, the CDR3 is TGTGCCAGCAGTGAACAGGGGTCCTATGGCTACACCTTC. Encoded protein: CASSEQGSYGYTF.

The chain uses TRBV14 and TRBJ2-5; D perhaps matches TRBD2 (5 bases). CDR1 is SGHDN, CDR2 FVKESK, per germline. The ends were cut back, 4 bases at V and 7 bases at J, with 7 bases in the middle. The CDR3 has 11 amino acids. The CDR3, as DNA: TGTGCCAGCAGCCTAGGAGGGACCCAGTACTTC. Translated, it gives CASSLGGTQYF.

The V and J genes are TRBV6-6 and TRBJ2-5; D perhaps matches TRBD2 (7 bases). V was clipped by 4 bases and J by 2 bases, with 17 bases between them. The germline V gene has CDR1 MNHNY and CDR2 SVGAGI (reference sequence). The CDR3 runs 16 residues. CDR3 protein: CASSSHGEGVQETQYF. The CDR3 DNA reads TGTGCCAGCAGTTCCCACGGGGAGGGGGTACAAGAGACCCAGTACTTC.

V and J are TRBV27 and TRBJ2-6, with a weak D call TRBD1 (6 bases). This CDR3 contains 17 residues. Trimming removed 4 bases from V and 0 bases from J, with 13 bases in between. Germline CDR1 reads MNHEY; CDR2 reads SMNVEV (reference sequence). CDR3 coding DNA: TGTGCCAGCAGTTGGGACACCGTCAGCTCTGGGGCCAACGTCCTGACTTTC. Protein product: CASSWDTVSSGANVLTF.

The chain has TRBV12-3 or TRBV12-4 and TRBJ2-7; a weak D match, TRBD1 (6 bases). V lost 3 bases and J lost 7, with 13 bases in between. CDR3 length: 13 residues. The CDR3 region has the DNA TGTGCCAGCAGTTTTTTGGGGGCTGGAGAGCAGTACTTC. Translation gives CASSFLGAGEQYF.

Concerning this clone: At one of its ends the junction is not consistent with the germline gene, which may arise from a read error. The chain links TRBV3-1 (or the pseudogene TRBV3-2) to TRBJ1-6; D is perhaps TRBD1 (5 bases). CDR1 and CDR2 (germline): LGHDT, YNNKEL (reference sequence). The CDR3 totals 20 residues. In nucleotides, the CDR3 is TGTGCCAGCAGCCAAGGGGGGTCGAAGGAGGGAGCCTCCCATAATTCACCCCTCCACTTT. Its translation is CASSQGGSKEGASHNSPLHF.

The rearrangement joins TRBV7-9 to TRBJ1-1, with 7 bases that match TRBD1. Trimming cost V 2 bases and J 0 bases; bases outside gene matches: 6. This CDR3 is built from 16 residues. Germline CDR1 and CDR2: SEHNR and FQNEAQ (reference sequence). CDR3 amino acids: CASSLPGDSMNTEAFF. The DNA of the CDR3 is TGTGCCAGCAGCTTACCTGGGGACAGCATGAACACTGAAGCTTTCTTT.

The J gene is TRBJ2-3, the V gene TRBV5-1; D unresolved. Germline CDR1 is SGHRS and CDR2 is YFSETQ. The CDR3 sequence is 14 residues long. Trimming removed 7 bases from V and 0 bases from J, with 12 bases in between. CDR3 protein: CASAPDSSTDTQYF. DNA for the CDR3: TGCGCCAGCGCCCCAGATTCTAGCACAGATACGCAGTATTTT. Full variable domain (missing parts from reference TRBV5-1 and TRBJ2-3): KAGVTQTPRYLIKTRGQQVTLSCSPISGHRSVSWYQQTPGQGLQFLFEYFSETQRNKGNFPGRFSGRQFSNSRSEMNVSTLELGDSALYLCASAPDSSTDTQYFGPGTRLTVL.

The chain is built from TRBV9 and TRBJ2-7; D is perhaps TRBD2 (6 bases). The CDR3 is 15 amino acids. Germline V gene data show CDR1 as SGDLS and CDR2 as YYNGEE. V gave up 0 bases and J gave up 2 bases, with 12 bases separating them. For the CDR3, the DNA is TGTGCCAGCAGCGTAGGGCCTAGCGTCGCCTACGAGCAGTACTTC. Protein product: CASSVGPSVAYEQYF.

The J gene is TRBJ1-6, the V gene TRBV10-1; 9 positions match TRBD1. Per the germline V gene, CDR1 is WNHNN and CDR2 is SYGVQD (reference sequence). The CDR3 contains 14 residues. The V and J ends lost 6 bases and 6 bases, in that order; junction bases with no gene match: 3. CDR3 in DNA: TGCGCCAGCAGCACAGGGGGCGGTAATTCACCCCTCCACTTT. Translation gives CASSTGGGNSPLHF.

The rearrangement uses TRBV6-5 and TRBJ1-4; D is uncertain. The CDR3 has 13 residues. The ends were cut back, 0 bases at V and 6 bases at J, with 5 bases in the middle. From germline, CDR1 is MNHEY and CDR2 SVGAGI. CDR3 sequence: CASSYSPDEKLFF. The CDR3 bases are TGTGCCAGCAGTTACTCCCCAGATGAAAAACTGTTTTTT.

This chain connects TRBV6-1 to TRBJ2-1; D might be TRBD1 (8 bases). The V gene's germline CDR1 is MNHNS and CDR2 SASEGT. This CDR3 contains 16 residues. Between the trimmed V and J ends, which lost 0 bases and 9 bases, there was a span of 18 bases. CDR3 nucleotides: TGTGCCAGCAGTGAAGCACAGGGGGGGATCTACGGTGAGCAGTTCTTC. Amino acid sequence: CASSEAQGGIYGEQFF.

The V gene is TRBV3-1 (or the pseudogene TRBV3-2), the J gene TRBJ2-3; 8 positions agree with TRBD1. The CDR3 totals 15 residues. Germline CDR1 is LGHDT and CDR2 is YNNKEL (reference sequence). The trim removed 2 bases at V and 6 bases at J, leaving 7 bases unmatched. The CDR3 bases are TGTGCCAGCAGCCAAATGACAGGGGCTGGGGATACGCAGTATTTT. Protein: CASSQMTGAGDTQYF.

The chain is built from TRBV4-3 and TRBJ1-1; possible D gene TRBD1, 5 bases. The germline V gene encodes CDR1 LGHNA and CDR2 YSLEER. CDR3 size: 14 residues. V dropped 5 bases and J dropped 3 bases, with 13 bases sitting between them. In DNA, the CDR3 is TGCGCCAGCAGCGGCCGACCGGGGGACACTGAAGCTTTCTTT. Protein product: CASSGRPGDTEAFF.

The chain employs TRBV28 and TRBJ2-7, with D tentatively TRBD1 (5 bases). Germline CDR1 and CDR2: MDHEN and SYDVKM. This CDR3 spans 14 amino acids. V gave up 3 bases and J gave up 2 bases, with 11 bases separating them. The CDR3 loop is CASSLSAGTYEQYF. In nucleotides, the CDR3 is TGTGCCAGCAGTTTGTCGGCAGGGACCTACGAGCAGTACTTC.

This clone was seen once. J is TRBJ1-4 and V is TRBV5-1; TRBD1 matches 11 bases. V was pared by 4 bases and J by 7 bases, with 6 bases of the junction left unmatched. The CDR3 is made up of 15 amino acids. Germline CDR1 reads SGHRS; CDR2 reads YFSETQ. The CDR3 bases are TGCGCCAGCAGCGCATCCGGGACAGGGGGTGAAAAACTGTTTTTT. This translates into CASSASGTGGEKLFF.